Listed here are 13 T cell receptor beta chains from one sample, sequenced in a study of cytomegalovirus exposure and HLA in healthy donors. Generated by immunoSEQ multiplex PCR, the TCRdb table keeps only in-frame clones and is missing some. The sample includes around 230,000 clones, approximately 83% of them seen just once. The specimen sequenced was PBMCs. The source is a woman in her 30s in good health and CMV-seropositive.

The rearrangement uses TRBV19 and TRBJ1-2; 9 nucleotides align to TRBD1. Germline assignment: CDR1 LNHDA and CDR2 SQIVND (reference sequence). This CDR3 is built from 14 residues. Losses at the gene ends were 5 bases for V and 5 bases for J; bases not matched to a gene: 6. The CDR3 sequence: CASSVTGGHYGYTF. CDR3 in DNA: TGTGCCAGTAGTGTTACAGGGGGCCATTATGGCTACACCTTC.

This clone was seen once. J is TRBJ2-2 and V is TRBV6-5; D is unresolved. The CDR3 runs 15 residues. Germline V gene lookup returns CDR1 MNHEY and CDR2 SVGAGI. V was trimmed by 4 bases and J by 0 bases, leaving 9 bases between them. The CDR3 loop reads CASSWQDTNTGELFF. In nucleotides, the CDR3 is TGTGCCAGCAGTTGGCAAGACACGAACACCGGGGAGCTGTTTTTT.

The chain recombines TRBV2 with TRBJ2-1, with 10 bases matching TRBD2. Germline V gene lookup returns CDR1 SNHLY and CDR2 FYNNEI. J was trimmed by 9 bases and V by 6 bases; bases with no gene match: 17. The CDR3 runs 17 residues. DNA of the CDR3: TGTGCCAGCAGGTTGAGGACTAGCGGACAAAGGGTGGGTGAGCAGTTCTTC. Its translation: CASRLRTSGQRVGEQFF.

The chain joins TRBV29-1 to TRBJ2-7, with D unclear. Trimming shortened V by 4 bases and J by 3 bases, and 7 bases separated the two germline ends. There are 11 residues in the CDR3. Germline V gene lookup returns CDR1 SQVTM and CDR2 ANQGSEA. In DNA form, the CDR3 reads TGCAGCGTTGCACAGCTCTACGAGCAGTACTTC. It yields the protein CSVAQLYEQYF.

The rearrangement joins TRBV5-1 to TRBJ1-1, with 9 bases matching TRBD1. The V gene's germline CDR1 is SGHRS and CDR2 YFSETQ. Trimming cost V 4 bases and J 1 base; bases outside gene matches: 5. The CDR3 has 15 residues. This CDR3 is CASSKGTGWNTEAFF. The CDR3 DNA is TGCGCCAGCAGCAAAGGGACAGGGTGGAACACTGAAGCTTTCTTT.

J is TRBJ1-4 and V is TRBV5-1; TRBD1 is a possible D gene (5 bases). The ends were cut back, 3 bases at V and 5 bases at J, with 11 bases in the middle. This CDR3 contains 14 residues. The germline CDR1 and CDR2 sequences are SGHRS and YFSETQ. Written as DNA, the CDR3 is TGCGCCAGCAGCTCGCAGGGCTTCAATGAAAAACTGTTTTTT. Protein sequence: CASSSQGFNEKLFF.

The CDR3 region is CASSALDREYEQYF. The DNA of the CDR3 is TGTGCCAGCAGTGCTTTAGACAGGGAGTACGAGCAGTACTTC. The chain links TRBV6-1 to TRBJ2-7; 7 nucleotides agree with TRBD1. Losses at the gene ends were 4 bases for V and 4 bases for J; bases not matched to a gene: 7. Germline CDR1 reads MNHNS; CDR2 reads SASEGT. The CDR3 covers 14 residues.

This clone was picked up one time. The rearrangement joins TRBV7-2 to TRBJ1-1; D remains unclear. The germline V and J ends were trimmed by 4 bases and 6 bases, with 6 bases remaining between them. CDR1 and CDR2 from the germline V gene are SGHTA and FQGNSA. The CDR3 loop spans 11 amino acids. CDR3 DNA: TGTGCCAGCAGCTGGGCAGCTGAAGCTTTCTTT. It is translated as CASSWAAEAFF.

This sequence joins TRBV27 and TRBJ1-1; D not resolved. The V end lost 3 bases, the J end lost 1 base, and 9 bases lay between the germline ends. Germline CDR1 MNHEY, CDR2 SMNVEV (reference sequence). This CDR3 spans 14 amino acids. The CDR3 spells CASSLRAANTEAFF. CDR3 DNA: TGTGCCAGCAGTTTGAGGGCGGCGAACACTGAAGCTTTCTTT.

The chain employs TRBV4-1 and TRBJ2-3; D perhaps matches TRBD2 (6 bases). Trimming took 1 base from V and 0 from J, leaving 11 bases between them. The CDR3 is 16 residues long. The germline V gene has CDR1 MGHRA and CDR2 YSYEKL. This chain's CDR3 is CASSQATGVSTDTQYF. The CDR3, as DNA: TGCGCCAGCAGCCAAGCGACGGGGGTTAGCACAGATACGCAGTATTTT.

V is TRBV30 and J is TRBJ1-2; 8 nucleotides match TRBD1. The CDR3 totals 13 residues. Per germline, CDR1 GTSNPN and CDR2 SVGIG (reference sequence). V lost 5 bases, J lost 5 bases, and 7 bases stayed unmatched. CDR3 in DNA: TGTGCCTGGGGTCCGGGACAGGAATATGGCTACACCTTC. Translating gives CAWGPGQEYGYTF.

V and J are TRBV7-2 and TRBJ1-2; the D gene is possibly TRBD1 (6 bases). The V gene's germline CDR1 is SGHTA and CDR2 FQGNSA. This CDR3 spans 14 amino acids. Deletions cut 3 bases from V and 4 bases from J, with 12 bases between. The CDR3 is CASSLITGSYGYTF. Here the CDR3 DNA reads TGTGCCAGCAGCTTGATCACAGGGAGCTATGGCTACACCTTC.

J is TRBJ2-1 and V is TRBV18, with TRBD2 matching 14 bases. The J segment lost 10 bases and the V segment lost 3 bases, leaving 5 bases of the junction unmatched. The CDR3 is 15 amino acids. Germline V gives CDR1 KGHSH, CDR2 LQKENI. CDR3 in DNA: TGTGCCAGCTCACCCCCCGGGACTAGCGGGGGAGAGCAGTTCTTC. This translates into CASSPPGTSGGEQFF. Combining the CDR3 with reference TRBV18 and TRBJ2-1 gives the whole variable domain NAGVMQNPRHLVRRRGQEARLRCSPMKGHSHVYWYRQLPEEGLKFMVYLQKENIIDESGMPKERFSAEFPKEGPSILRIQQVVRGDSAAYFCASSPPGTSGGEQFFGPGTRLTVL.